Listed here is a single TCR beta chain. Its antigen is not known. Unique molecular identifiers were incorporated when the TCRbeta library was constructed. TCRdb called the PCR reads again in MiXCR, with one record for every CDR3 protein. The table lists 200,000 to 300,000 distinct CDR3 sequences, roughly a quarter of them singletons. This specimen belongs to a study of T-cell reconstitution after alpha-beta-depleted transplantation in children. Study-wide points: After transplant, high TCRbeta diversity at day 60 in some patients arose from surviving recipient T cells and thymic progenitors. Two months or so post-transplant, alpha-beta T cells reportedly derived from several hundred expanded graft clones. Counts and diversity of T cells one year after transplant came mostly from newly produced T cells.

The CDR3 contains 16 residues. Germline V CDR1 and CDR2: MDHEN, SYDVKM. Trimming cost V 6 bases and J 1 base, with 18 bases left between them. The sequencing used PBMCs, mostly from graft donor cells, collected 360 days after TCRalphabeta/CD19-depleted stem cell transplant. The sequence was obtained from a female patient between 2 and 15 years old who had a stem cell transplant for congenital amegakaryocytic thrombocytopenia, so the T cells may come from the graft donor. V usage is TRBV28 and J usage is TRBJ2-5; the D gene is possibly TRBD1 (8 bases). CDR3 residues: CASRPLADRVQETQYF. CDR3 coding DNA: TGTGCCAGCAGACCCCTAGCGGACAGGGTCCAAGAGACCCAGTACTTC. Full variable domain (missing parts from reference TRBV28 and TRBJ2-5): DVKVTQSSRYLVKRTGEKVFLECVQDMDHENMFWYRQDPGLGLRLIYFSYDVKMKEKGDIPEGYSVSREKKERFSLILESASTNQTSMYLCASRPLADRVQETQYFGPGTRLLVL.